A selection of T cell receptor beta chains follows, all from one sample in a study of blood T cell repertoires in COVID-19. TCRdb's copy holds only in-frame clones and misses some; the assay was immunoSEQ multiplex PCR. The profile shows around 160,000 clones, approximately 80% of them singletons. The sequenced sample consisted of peripheral blood. Receptors were obtained from a human donor in a cohort sampled during active COVID-19. Each CDR3 is given with its conserved first and last residue. A D gene is named only where the DNA matches it firmly. Only some rows state a clone size, as once, few, many or a class for expanded clones.

abundance: many; d_gene: TRBD1; j_gene: TRBJ2-7; v_gene: TRBV3-1/TRBV3-2; CDR3nt: TGTGCCAGCAGCCAAGATCAGGGACAGGGGATCTACGAGCAGTACTTC; CDR3aa: CASSQDQGQGIYEQYF
abundance: -; d_gene: TRBD2; j_gene: TRBJ2-1; v_gene: TRBV19; CDR3nt: TGCGCCAGTAGTATTTCTAGCGGGGGATACAATGAGCAGTTCTTC; CDR3aa: CASSISSGGYNEQFF
abundance: -; d_gene: -; j_gene: TRBJ2-5; v_gene: TRBV30; CDR3nt: TGTGCCTGGAGTGAAGAGGGTTACGGAGAGACCCAGTACTTC; CDR3aa: CAWSEEGYGETQYF
abundance: -; d_gene: -; j_gene: TRBJ1-5; v_gene: TRBV27; CDR3nt: TGTGCCAGCAAGAGTAAAGCTTATAGCAATCAGCCCCAGCATTTT; CDR3aa: CASKSKAYSNQPQHF
abundance: -; d_gene: -; j_gene: TRBJ2-7; v_gene: TRBV12-3/TRBV12-4; CDR3nt: TGTGCCAGCAGTTTAGAAGGCGGGGAGCAGTACTTC; CDR3aa: CASSLEGGEQYF
abundance: -; d_gene: TRBD2; j_gene: TRBJ2-3; v_gene: TRBV29-1; CDR3nt: TGCAGCGTTGACCTATCTAGCGGGAGCACAGATACGCAGTATTTT; CDR3aa: CSVDLSSGSTDTQYF
abundance: -; d_gene: -; j_gene: TRBJ2-7; v_gene: TRBV7-2; CDR3nt: TGTGCCAGCAGCTCTCAGGGTTACTACGAGCAGTACTTC; CDR3aa: CASSSQGYYEQYF
abundance: -; d_gene: -; j_gene: TRBJ2-7; v_gene: TRBV5-3; CDR3nt: TGTGCCAGAAGCTTTACCCAGCGTAGAGGCCACGAGCAGTACTTC; CDR3aa: CARSFTQRRGHEQYF
abundance: -; d_gene: TRBD1; j_gene: TRBJ2-7; v_gene: TRBV7-9; CDR3nt: TGTGCCAGCAGCCCCCAGGGGGCAGTCTACGAGCAGTACTTC; CDR3aa: CASSPQGAVYEQYF
abundance: once; d_gene: -; j_gene: TRBJ2-1; v_gene: TRBV5-8; CDR3nt: TGTGCCAGCAGAAACAGGAGTTGGTCCTACAATGAGCAGTTCTTC; CDR3aa: CASRNRSWSYNEQFF
abundance: -; d_gene: TRBD1; j_gene: TRBJ1-5; v_gene: TRBV19; CDR3nt: TGTGCCAGTAGTTACAAAAACAGGGGGCATCAGCCCCAGCATTTT; CDR3aa: CASSYKNRGHQPQHF
abundance: -; d_gene: TRBD1; j_gene: TRBJ1-2; v_gene: TRBV4-1; CDR3nt: TGCGCCAGCAGCGATGGGACAGTGGGGTACTATGGCTACACCTTC; CDR3aa: CASSDGTVGYYGYTF
abundance: -; d_gene: -; j_gene: TRBJ1-2; v_gene: TRBV30; CDR3nt: TGTGCCTGGAGACTATTGACGGTCTATGGCTACACCTTC; CDR3aa: CAWRLLTVYGYTF
abundance: -; d_gene: -; j_gene: TRBJ2-7; v_gene: TRBV27; CDR3nt: TGTGCCAGCAGTTTACAGGTTGGGTCCGAGCAGTACTTC; CDR3aa: CASSLQVGSEQYF
abundance: -; d_gene: TRBD2; j_gene: TRBJ2-5; v_gene: TRBV28; CDR3nt: TGTGCCAGCAGTTTATTAGGTCGAGGCGGGGGGAACCAAGAGACCCAGTACTTC; CDR3aa: CASSLLGRGGGNQETQYF
abundance: -; d_gene: -; j_gene: TRBJ2-3; v_gene: TRBV18; CDR3nt: TGTGCCAGCTCAATCTCGATGGCATCTAGCACAGATACGCAGTATTTT; CDR3aa: CASSISMASSTDTQYF
abundance: -; d_gene: -; j_gene: TRBJ1-2; v_gene: TRBV15; CDR3nt: TGTGCCACCAGCAGCGGACACAGCCTCTATGGCTACACCTTC; CDR3aa: CATSSGHSLYGYTF
abundance: -; d_gene: -; j_gene: TRBJ2-7; v_gene: TRBV12-3/TRBV12-4; CDR3nt: TGTGCCAGCAGTTTTGGGCAAGCCAAGCAGTACTTC; CDR3aa: CASSFGQAKQYF